A single sample is the source of the 29 T cell receptor beta chains below, sequenced in a study of OX40 agonist ivuxolimab in advanced cancers. Sequenced by immunoSEQ multiplex PCR; TCRdb stores in-frame clones only, minus some. The profile shows nearly 20,000 clones, approximately 83% of them singletons. Specimen: CD4+ or CD8+ T cells sorted from blood, collected in a trial of the OX40 agonist ivuxolimab. These receptors were collected from an adult with an advanced solid tumor such as melanoma, head and neck, liver or kidney cancer.

V usage is TRBV19 and J usage is TRBJ2-7; D uncertain. The ends were cut back, 2 bases at V and 1 base at J, with 9 bases in the middle. This CDR3 spans 14 amino acids. Germline-derived CDR1 and CDR2 are LNHDA and SQIVND (reference sequence). The CDR3: CASSIRESSYEQYF. The CDR3 DNA reads as TGTGCCAGTAGTATAAGGGAATCATCCTACGAGCAGTACTTC.

This clone showed up just once. This chain uses TRBV4-3 with TRBJ2-1, with D unclear. The CDR3 runs 11 residues. CDR1 LGHNA and CDR2 YSLEER come from the germline V gene. With 1 base removed from V and 9 bases from J, the gap between germline ends came to 4 bases. CDR3 amino acids: CASSQGGEQFF. The CDR3 bases are TGCGCCAGCAGCCAAGGGGGTGAGCAGTTCTTC.

This clone was picked up many times. The rearrangement joins TRBV6-1 to TRBJ2-3, with 13 positions matching TRBD2. The V and J ends lost 2 bases and 2 bases, in that order; junction bases with no gene match: 10. The CDR3 runs to 19 residues. Germline V gene data show CDR1 as MNHNS and CDR2 as SASEGT. The CDR3 spells CASSESSTSGGSYTDTQYF. CDR3 DNA: TGTGCCAGCAGTGAATCTTCGACTAGCGGGGGGTCATACACAGATACGCAGTATTTT.

The rearrangement links TRBV7-3 to TRBJ2-1, with no clear D. Germline CDR1 SGHTA, CDR2 FQGTGA. The V end was cut by 3 bases, the J end by 4 bases, with 7 bases between. The CDR3 is made up of 13 amino acids. The CDR3 spells CASSFKRYNEQFF. Written as DNA, the CDR3 is TGTGCCAGCAGCTTTAAACGGTACAATGAGCAGTTCTTC.

A single count supports this clone. The rearrangement links TRBV28 to TRBJ2-3; D is perhaps TRBD1 or TRBD2 (5 bases each). The length of the CDR3 is 17 residues. V lost 1 base and J lost 6, with 20 bases in between. In germline, CDR1 is MDHEN, CDR2 SYDVKM. The CDR3 DNA sequence: TGTGCCAGCAGTTTATTGGGGAGTGGGGCGTTCGAGGATACGCAGTATTTT. Amino acids: CASSLLGSGAFEDTQYF.

The V and J genes are TRBV6-5 and TRBJ2-1, with D hard to call. The CDR3 spans 14 residues. The germline V gene encodes CDR1 MNHEY and CDR2 SVGAGI. V lost 5 bases and J 0 bases, leaving 8 bases between the germline ends. CDR3 coding DNA: TGTGCCAGCAGTCCTTTCAGCTCCTACAATGAGCAGTTCTTC. Its translation is CASSPFSSYNEQFF.

The genes are TRBV5-1 and TRBJ2-7, with D unclear. The CDR3 contains 16 residues. The V end was cut by 4 bases, the J end by 2 bases, with 19 bases between. Per the germline V gene, CDR1 is SGHRS and CDR2 is YFSETQ. The CDR3 DNA sequence: TGCGCCAGCAGCCTCGGCACGGTGCTAGACCCCTACGAGCAGTACTTC. Its protein is CASSLGTVLDPYEQYF.

V usage is TRBV28 and J usage is TRBJ2-1, with TRBD2 identical over 10 bases. The V gene's germline CDR1 is MDHEN and CDR2 SYDVKM. V shed 5 bases and J 1 base; nucleotides not matched to a gene: 8. The CDR3 is 17 amino acids. As DNA, the CDR3 is TGTGCCAGCAGTACGGAGCGGGGGGGTTCTTCCTACAATGAGCAGTTCTTC. It is translated as CASSTERGGSSYNEQFF.

This sequence joins TRBV5-8 and TRBJ2-5; D uncertain. Trimming stripped 0 bases from V and 2 bases from J, with 8 bases between. The CDR3 has 14 amino acids. The germline CDR1 and CDR2 sequences are SGHTS and YDEGEE. CDR3 in DNA: TGTGCCAGCAGCTTGGTTCTGGCTCAAGAGACCCAGTACTTC. Protein: CASSLVLAQETQYF.

This clone appeared once. This sequence joins TRBV19 and TRBJ2-1, with D uncertain. V was shortened by 5 bases and J by 7 bases, with 15 bases between the two germline ends. The CDR3 runs to 14 residues. Germline V gene sequence: CDR1 LNHDA, CDR2 SQIVND (reference sequence). CDR3 DNA sequence: TGTGCCAGTAGTTTCTTGTCAAGCAGTAATGAGCAGTTCTTC. Translation gives CASSFLSSSNEQFF.

This clone was seen just once. The rearrangement links TRBV27 to TRBJ1-1, with 8 bases matching TRBD1. The germline V gene has CDR1 MNHEY and CDR2 SMNVEV (reference sequence). The CDR3 has 13 amino acids. The V segment lost 6 bases and the J segment 5 bases; nucleotides outside the gene matches: 5. CDR3 nucleotides: TGTGCCAGCAGGGATACAGGGGGTACTGAAGCTTTCTTT. Translated: CASRDTGGTEAFF.

The chain carries TRBV19 and TRBJ1-1, with 8 bases identical to TRBD1. Germline CDR1 and CDR2: LNHDA and SQIVND (reference sequence). CDR3 size: 14 residues. V lost 1 base, J lost 6 bases, and 4 bases stayed unmatched. The DNA of the CDR3 is TGTGCCAGTAGTATAGTCCCGACAGGGGCTGAAGCTTTCTTT. Translating it yields CASSIVPTGAEAFF.

CDR3 region: CASSLKAGQGAYEQYF. The CDR3, as DNA: TGCGCCAGCAGCTTGAAAGCGGGACAGGGGGCCTACGAGCAGTACTTC. The rearrangement uses TRBV5-1 and TRBJ2-7; 11 nucleotides agree with TRBD1. CDR3 length: 16 residues. Per the germline V gene, CDR1 is SGHRS and CDR2 is YFSETQ. V gave up 1 base and J gave up 2 bases; unmatched junction bases: 5.

This clone has more than one count but fewer than ten. The chain combines TRBV19 with TRBJ1-5, with TRBD1 matching over 7 bases. The germline CDR1 and CDR2 sequences are LNHDA and SQIVND (reference sequence). The CDR3 length is 16 residues. Trimming cost V 6 bases and J 8 bases; bases outside gene matches: 16. CDR3 protein: CASRPIDTGVGEPQHF. As DNA, the CDR3 is TGTGCCAGTAGACCCATAGATACAGGGGTAGGAGAGCCCCAGCATTTT.

This sequence joins TRBV28 and TRBJ1-2; D perhaps matches TRBD1 (6 bases). Trimming left V 1 base short and J 8 bases short, with 8 bases between. This CDR3 contains 12 residues. Germline CDR1 and CDR2: MDHEN and SYDVKM. CDR3 in amino acids: CASSLSGVGYTF. Here the CDR3 DNA reads TGTGCCAGCAGTTTATCAGGGGTCGGCTACACCTTC.

This chain joins TRBV18 and TRBJ2-1; possibly TRBD1 for D (5 bases). Germline CDR1 is KGHSH and CDR2 is LQKENI. This CDR3 region has 14 residues. V was trimmed by 5 bases and J by 4 bases, leaving 12 bases between them. CDR3 loop: CASSFRRQYNEQFF. DNA for the CDR3: TGTGCCAGCTCATTTCGTCGACAGTACAATGAGCAGTTCTTC.

This clone is a singleton in its sample. This rearrangement joins TRBV5-4 to TRBJ2-7; the match to TRBD2 covers 9 bases. This CDR3 comprises 15 residues. The V and J ends lost 0 bases and 6 bases, in that order; junction bases with no gene match: 7. Germline V gene sequence: CDR1 SGHNT, CDR2 YYREEE (reference sequence). Here the CDR3 DNA reads TGTGCCAGCAGCTTGGAGCTAGCGGGAACAGGCGAGCAGTACTTC. Protein product: CASSLELAGTGEQYF.

This rearrangement joins TRBV30 to TRBJ1-1; no clear D. The ends were cut back, 0 bases at V and 4 bases at J, with 6 bases in the middle. CDR1 is GTSNPN, CDR2 SVGIG, per germline (reference sequence). This CDR3 is 12 amino acids long. CDR3 sequence reads: CAWSVAGTEAFF. The CDR3 nucleotides are TGTGCCTGGAGTGTAGCGGGCACTGAAGCTTTCTTT.

The chain couples TRBV9 to TRBJ2-2; D is undetermined. This CDR3 contains 14 residues. CDR1 SGDLS and CDR2 YYNGEE come from the germline V gene. Deletions cut 1 base from V and 2 bases from J, with 6 bases between. CDR3: CASSVSLNTGELFF. In DNA, the CDR3 is TGTGCCAGCAGCGTATCACTAAACACCGGGGAGCTGTTTTTT.

The V call is TRBV19, the J call TRBJ1-2, with D perhaps matching TRBD1 (6 bases). The CDR3 sequence is 11 residues long. Germline loops: CDR1 LNHDA, CDR2 SQIVND (reference sequence). The germline V and J ends were trimmed by 11 bases and 7 bases, with 14 bases remaining between them. The CDR3 nucleotides are TGTGCCGGACGTACAGGGAGTGGCTACACCTTC. Translating it yields CAGRTGSGYTF.

This rearrangement joins TRBV6-5 to TRBJ2-5; 10 nucleotides agree with TRBD2. The CDR3 contains 15 residues. CDR1 is MNHEY and CDR2 is SVGAGI in the germline V gene. The J segment lost 5 bases and the V segment lost 7 bases, leaving 10 bases of the junction unmatched. CDR3 coding DNA: TGTGCCAGCAACTCGGTAGCGGGGGGCGGGGAGACCCAGTACTTC. Amino acids: CASNSVAGGGETQYF.

The chain recombines TRBV11-1 with TRBJ1-4; D ambiguous. Looked up from germline, CDR1 is SGHAT and CDR2 is FQDESV (reference sequence). The V end lost 1 base, the J end lost 0 bases, and 6 bases lay between the germline ends. The CDR3 length is 15 residues. For the CDR3, the DNA is TGTGCCAGCAGCTTAGATCCACCAACTAATGAAAAACTGTTTTTT. Amino acid sequence: CASSLDPPTNEKLFF.

The chain has TRBV7-8 and TRBJ2-7; the D is unclear. V dropped 1 base and J dropped 6 bases, with 7 bases sitting between them. Germline-derived CDR1 and CDR2 are SGHVS and FQNEAQ. The CDR3 runs 12 residues. The CDR3 protein is CASSLGRGEQYF. DNA of the CDR3: TGTGCCAGCAGCTTAGGCAGAGGCGAGCAGTACTTC.

This chain links TRBV6-5 with TRBJ2-2; D is unclear. There are 13 residues in the CDR3. CDR1 and CDR2 (germline): MNHEY, SVGAGI. Trimming took 5 bases from V and 3 from J, leaving 7 bases between them. This chain's CDR3 is CASSHTYTGELFF. In nucleotides, the CDR3 is TGTGCCAGCAGTCACACTTACACCGGGGAGCTGTTTTTT.

With respect to this clone: Other DNA sequences in the same sample also yield this CDR3. The gene calls are TRBV27 and TRBJ2-7; D may be TRBD1 or TRBD2 (5 bases each). V lost 3 bases to trimming and J lost 1 base, with 7 bases between them. Germline values: CDR1 MNHEY, CDR2 SMNVEV (reference sequence). This CDR3 contains 13 residues. The CDR3 region is CASSFGGSYEQYF. As DNA, the CDR3 is TGTGCCAGCAGTTTTGGGGGATCCTACGAGCAGTACTTC.

The genes are TRBV27 and TRBJ1-5; D is unclear. The germline CDR1 and CDR2 sequences are MNHEY and SMNVEV (reference sequence). The CDR3 contains 15 residues. V was clipped by 6 bases and J by 0 bases, with 12 bases between them. The CDR3 sequence: CASSAGANSNQPQHF. The CDR3 DNA sequence: TGTGCCAGCAGCGCAGGTGCTAATAGCAATCAGCCCCAGCATTTT.

This sequence joins TRBV2 and TRBJ2-3; D may be TRBD1 (5 bases). Germline lookup yields CDR1 SNHLY and CDR2 FYNNEI. V was shortened by 1 base and J by 2 bases, with 19 bases between the two germline ends. The CDR3 is 18 residues long. CDR3: CASSEDRMRLETTDTQYF. In nucleotides, the CDR3 is TGTGCCAGCAGTGAAGACAGGATGAGGCTCGAGACCACAGATACGCAGTATTTT.

The chain links TRBV7-6 to TRBJ2-1, with 12 bases lining up with TRBD2. V was pared by 1 base and J by 7 bases, with 5 bases of the junction left unmatched. The CDR3 is 16 amino acids. The germline V gene encodes CDR1 SGHVS and CDR2 FNYEAQ. The CDR3 here is CASSLGPSGGVNEQFF. The CDR3 DNA sequence: TGTGCCAGCAGCTTAGGTCCTAGCGGGGGGGTAAATGAGCAGTTCTTC.

The CDR3 DNA reads TGTGCCAGCAGACCCGGGACAGGGGGTTACGAGCAGTACTTC. This gives the protein CASRPGTGGYEQYF. The chain carries TRBV28 and TRBJ2-7; 11 positions agree with TRBD1. V shed 6 bases and J 4 bases; nucleotides not matched to a gene: 5. Germline V CDR1 and CDR2: MDHEN, SYDVKM. This CDR3 contains 14 residues.